Described below is a single T cell receptor (beta chain) sequence and its context. What it binds is not known. One end of the junction varies from germline; a read error may be responsible. The data belong to a study of prognosis after radiotherapy for stage I lung cancer. Amplicons of TCR beta CDR3 were generated from genomic DNA by two-round multiplex PCR. Amplification during the initial PCR round employed primers specific to each TRBV and TRBJ gene. TCRdb itself ran the multiplex PCR reads through MiXCR, one entry per CDR3 protein. This table has 20,000 to 30,000 distinct CDR3 sequences, around 39% appearing once. General study results and limits: The authors did not determine whether the expanded TCR clones were tumor-specific.

Per the germline V gene, CDR1 is MNHEY and CDR2 is SMNVEV (reference sequence). CDR3 length equals 15 residues. Sequences were derived from PBMCs, sampled before or after stereotactic body radiation therapy (not recorded which). This chain connects TRBV27 to TRBJ1-5, with 10 bases fitting TRBD1. This receptor was obtained from a donor aged 50 or older with non-small cell lung cancer. The CDR3 spells CAGSSTGGSYQPQHF. The CDR3 bases are TGTGCCGGCAGCTCGACAGGGGGCAGTTATCAGCCCCAGCATTTT.